This passage covers 8 T cell receptor beta chains from one sample sequenced in a study of CD8 T cells in ankylosing spondylitis. Each CDR3 protein gets one entry after TCRdb re-called the 5' RACE reads with MiXCR. The sample includes about 170,000 distinct CDR3 sequences, about 17% of them seen just once. Sequenced material: blood, either unsorted or a sorted T cell fraction (not recorded which). These receptors originate from a male donor with ankylosing spondylitis or in good health (not recorded which).

A few counts support this clonotype. This sequence joins TRBV14 and TRBJ2-7; 10 positions agree with TRBD2. Germline V gene data show CDR1 as SGHDN and CDR2 as FVKESK. V gave up 6 bases and J gave up 7 bases; unmatched junction bases: 12. The length of the CDR3 is 15 residues. DNA for the CDR3: TGTGCCAGCAGTCACCACGGGACTAGCGTTTTAGAGCAGTACTTC. The encoded protein is CASSHHGTSVLEQYF.

V and J are TRBV20-1 and TRBJ2-5, with 8 bases aligning to TRBD2. The germline CDR1 and CDR2 sequences are DFQATT and SNEGSKA (reference sequence). Trimming removed 6 bases from V and 4 bases from J; junction bases left unmatched: 16. The CDR3 runs 16 residues. CDR3 bases: TGCAGTGCCCCCGACCCCAGCGGGAGTATAGTAGAGACCCAGTACTTC. Translating gives CSAPDPSGSIVETQYF.

The chain recombines TRBV6-5 with TRBJ1-2; no definite D call. V shed 4 bases and J shed 4 bases, with 4 bases lying between them. CDR3 length equals 11 residues. Germline assignment: CDR1 MNHEY and CDR2 SVGAGI. Written as DNA, the CDR3 is TGTGCCAGCAGTTCCCCCTATGGCTACACCTTC. It translates to CASSSPYGYTF.

The sample holds a few counts of this clonotype. The J gene is TRBJ1-5, the V gene TRBV5-1; D possibly corresponds to TRBD1 (5 bases). The CDR3 has 18 residues. Germline V gives CDR1 SGHRS, CDR2 YFSETQ. V shed 6 bases and J shed 1 base, with 23 bases lying between them. CDR3 nucleotides: TGCGCCAGCACCCGTCCGGGACGTAACCCATCAAGCAATCAGCCCCAGCATTTT. It is translated as CASTRPGRNPSSNQPQHF.

The genes are TRBV28 and TRBJ2-1; D tentatively reads TRBD1 or TRBD2 (6 bases each). The V gene lost 9 bases and the J gene lost 10 bases, with 16 bases spanning the gap. CDR1 is MDHEN, CDR2 SYDVKM, per germline. The CDR3 loop spans 12 amino acids. CDR3 in amino acids: CASWGALGEQFF. As DNA, the CDR3 is TGTGCCAGTTGGGGGGCCTTAGGAGAGCAGTTCTTC.

This clonotype was found a few times. V usage is TRBV29-1 and J usage is TRBJ2-5, with 7 bases aligning to TRBD2. Unmatched junction bases numbered 7, after V lost 4 bases and J lost 5 bases. The CDR3 is made up of 13 amino acids. Looked up from germline, CDR1 is SQVTM and CDR2 is ANQGSEA. CDR3 bases: TGCAGCGTTGCTGGCGGGAGTGAGGAGACCCAGTACTTC. Its protein is CSVAGGSEETQYF.

The chain uses TRBV5-1 and TRBJ2-7; no reliable D call. Deletions cut 0 bases from V and 1 base from J, with 8 bases between. CDR3 length: 14 residues. Germline-derived CDR1 and CDR2 are SGHRS and YFSETQ. The DNA of the CDR3 is TGCGCCAGCAGCTTGGCAGGCACTTCCTACGAGCAGTACTTC. Encoded protein: CASSLAGTSYEQYF.

J is TRBJ2-2 and V is TRBV20-1, with TRBD1 matching 8 bases. V shed 6 bases, J shed 4 bases, and the junction held 7 bases outside the gene matches. The CDR3 loop spans 14 amino acids. Germline values: CDR1 DFQATT, CDR2 SNEGSKA (reference sequence). In nucleotides, the CDR3 is TGCAGTGCCTGGACAGGGACCGGCACCGGGGAGCTGTTTTTT. Residues: CSAWTGTGTGELFF.